This T cell receptor beta chain was captured in a study of blood T cell repertoires in COVID-19. Study information: Samples came from the United States, Italy and Spain, spanning acute and convalescent COVID-19. From T cells, B-cell-depleted T cells, or PBMCs came the material, which was cDNA or gDNA.

In the original analysis: Researchers report that nucleated cell counts were estimated from reference gene primer amplification. Some clones are missing from TCRdb's copy, which holds only in-frame ones; the method was immunoSEQ multiplex PCR. The V and J calls and clone size were taken over from that table, and D and trimming were inferred from the DNA. The sample gives roughly 240,000 clones, about 88% of which show up once; less than 4% is in the top ten. Germline CDR1 and CDR2: MGHRA and YSYEKL. The germline V and J ends were trimmed by 1 base and 1 base, with 10 bases remaining between them. The CDR3 loop spans 15 amino acids.

This receptor was taken from a young man with active or convalescent COVID-19. V usage is TRBV4-1 and J usage is TRBJ1-1; TRBD1 might be the D (5 bases). Sequenced input: peripheral blood. The CDR3 loop is CASSQARQGNTEAFF. The CDR3 nucleotides are TGCGCCAGCAGCCAAGCTCGCCAGGGGAACACTGAAGCTTTCTTT.